There are many counts of the clone carrying this T cell receptor (beta chain). Its specificity is unknown. TCRbeta library preparation incorporated unique molecular identifiers. MiXCR was run by TCRdb on the PCR reads, yielding one entry per CDR3 protein. The repertoire has about 1,000,000 distinct CDR3 sequences, about 29% of them found once; the top ten carry more than 25%. The entry originates in a study of T-cell reconstitution after alpha-beta-depleted transplantation in children. Whole-study findings and limits: Certain patients had high TCRbeta diversity at day 60, and it came from recipient T cells and thymic progenitors that survived. Expanded clones from the graft, numbering several hundred, reportedly supplied alpha-beta T cells about two months after transplant. T-cell counts and diversity at one year following transplant were attributed mainly to newly produced T cells.

CDR3 size: 15 residues. Germline loops: CDR1 LGHNA, CDR2 YNFKEQ. V shed 0 bases and J shed 1 base, with 9 bases lying between them. This receptor was obtained from a boy under three years old who had a stem cell transplant for SCID, so the T cells may come from the graft donor. The sample in question was PBMCs, mostly from graft donor cells, obtained 360 days after TCRalphabeta/CD19-depleted stem cell transplant. V and J are TRBV4-2 and TRBJ1-1; D gene uncertain. The CDR3 nucleotides read TGTGCCAGCAGCCAAGAGACCCGGCCGAACACTGAAGCTTTCTTT. Translation: CASSQETRPNTEAFF.